Listed below are T cell receptor beta chains from one sample, sequenced in a study of PD-1 blockade in classical Hodgkin lymphoma. The method was immunoSEQ multiplex PCR; TCRdb's version includes in-frame clones alone and lacks a portion of them. The sample has tens of thousands of clones, 73% seen once. The source was peripheral blood mononuclear cells (PBMCs), collected at baseline. The receptors come from a human donor with classical Hodgkin lymphoma. CDR3s include the opening cysteine and the closing phenylalanine or tryptophan. The order of the fields is D gene, clone size, V gene, J gene, CDR3 DNA, CDR3 protein. The D gene is left open where the match is weak. Clone size is not always given. Where it is, it says once, few, many or a class for expanded clones.

D: .; size: .; V: TRBV25-1; J: TRBJ1-1; DNA: TGTGCCAGCATTAAGACTGGGGGAACTGAAGCTTTCTTT; CDR3: CASIKTGGTEAFF
D: .; size: few; V: TRBV7-9; J: TRBJ1-1; DNA: TGTGCCAGCAGCTTAGCAGGGACCACCACTATGAACACTGAAGCTTTCTTT; CDR3: CASSLAGTTTMNTEAFF
D: TRBD2; size: .; V: TRBV9; J: TRBJ2-5; DNA: TGTGCCAGCAGCGAAATAGCGGGGCGTCAAGAGACCCAGTACTTC; CDR3: CASSEIAGRQETQYF
D: .; size: .; V: TRBV27; J: TRBJ1-6; DNA: TGTGCCAGCAGTCGTTCAAGTAGCTCCTATAATTCACCCCTCCACTTT; CDR3: CASSRSSSSYNSPLHF
D: .; size: few; V: TRBV5-3; J: TRBJ1-6; DNA: TGTGCCAGAAGCCTCGGACAGCCGAGCCCTTATAATTCACCCCTCCACTTT; CDR3: CARSLGQPSPYNSPLHF
D: TRBD2; size: .; V: TRBV9; J: TRBJ2-5; DNA: TGTGCCAGCAGCGTGACTAGCGGGAGTGAGACCCAGTACTTC; CDR3: CASSVTSGSETQYF
D: .; size: .; V: TRBV5-1; J: TRBJ2-3; DNA: TGCGCCAGCAGCGCCCCTGGGGCGGCGACAGATACGCAGTATTTT; CDR3: CASSAPGAATDTQYF
D: TRBD2; size: .; V: TRBV19; J: TRBJ2-2; DNA: TGTGCCAGTAGTGGCGGGAGGGTGGTCACCGGGGAGCTGTTTTTT; CDR3: CASSGGRVVTGELFF
D: .; size: .; V: TRBV19; J: TRBJ1-1; DNA: TGTGCCAGTAGTTCTGAGGGGGGTAGCACTGAAGCTTTCTTT; CDR3: CASSSEGGSTEAFF
D: .; size: .; V: TRBV6-5; J: TRBJ2-7; DNA: TGTGCCAGCAGTAGTACAGGGAACGAGCAGTACTTC; CDR3: CASSSTGNEQYF
D: .; size: .; V: TRBV12-5; J: TRBJ1-2; DNA: TGTGCTAGTGGTTTGGTTCGGCAGGCATACTATGGCTACACCTTC; CDR3: CASGLVRQAYYGYTF
D: .; size: .; V: TRBV21-1; J: TRBJ1-2; DNA: TGTGCCAGCAGCGAGGGACAGCGGAGCACCTTC; CDR3: CASSEGQRSTF
D: .; size: .; V: TRBV5-1; J: TRBJ2-1; DNA: TGCGCCAGCAGCGCCGGAGTTAGCTCCTACAATGAGCAGTTCTTC; CDR3: CASSAGVSSYNEQFF
D: .; size: .; V: TRBV5-3; J: TRBJ1-4; DNA: TGTGCCAGAAGCTTAGAGCAGACCCCGGAAAAACTGTTTTTT; CDR3: CARSLEQTPEKLFF
D: .; size: .; V: TRBV10-1; J: TRBJ2-3; DNA: TGCGCCAGCAGTATGACAGGTTCTAGCACAGATACGCAGTATTTT; CDR3: CASSMTGSSTDTQYF
D: TRBD1; size: .; V: TRBV4-1; J: TRBJ1-2; DNA: TGCGCCAGCAGCCCGACGGACAGGGCGAATGGCTACACCTTC; CDR3: CASSPTDRANGYTF
D: .; size: medium-sized; V: TRBV30; J: TRBJ1-5; DNA: TGTGCCTGGAGTGTATCCGCTAGGGCTCGCAATCAGCCCCAGCATTTT; CDR3: CAWSVSARARNQPQHF
D: TRBD2; size: once; V: TRBV28; J: TRBJ2-3; DNA: TGTGCCAGCCAGGAGCGGGGAGCGGCAGATACGCAGTATTTT; CDR3: CASQERGAADTQYF
D: .; size: .; V: TRBV6-1; J: TRBJ1-2; DNA: TGTGCCAGCAGTGAAAGCCGGACGGTTAACTATGGCTACACCTTC; CDR3: CASSESRTVNYGYTF
D: .; size: .; V: TRBV11-2; J: TRBJ1-1; DNA: TGTGCCAGCAGCTTAGGAGGACAAGCGAACACTGAAGCTTTCTTT; CDR3: CASSLGGQANTEAFF
D: .; size: .; V: TRBV29-1; J: TRBJ2-2; DNA: TGCAGCGTTGCAGGGGCGCAGGGTACCGGGGAGCTGTTTTTT; CDR3: CSVAGAQGTGELFF
D: .; size: .; V: TRBV2; J: TRBJ1-1; DNA: TGTGCCAGCAGTGTCCCCAGGGGGAACACTGAAGCTTTCTTT; CDR3: CASSVPRGNTEAFF
D: .; size: .; V: TRBV5-1; J: TRBJ2-3; DNA: TGCGCCAGCAGCTTGGTCGGGGGGCAGGTAGATACGCAGTATTTT; CDR3: CASSLVGGQVDTQYF
D: TRBD1; size: .; V: TRBV6-6; J: TRBJ1-1; DNA: TGTGCCAGCAGTTCTCCGGGACAGGCAACCACTGAAGCTTTCTTT; CDR3: CASSSPGQATTEAFF
D: TRBD2; size: .; V: TRBV7-6; J: TRBJ2-5; DNA: TGTGCCAGCAGCTTAGAAATCAAGCGGGGGGAGACCCAGTACTTC; CDR3: CASSLEIKRGETQYF
D: .; size: few; V: TRBV7-9; J: TRBJ1-6; DNA: TGTGCCAGCAGCTTAGTAGAGGGGCAAGGGTCACCCCTCCACTTT; CDR3: CASSLVEGQGSPLHF
D: .; size: medium-sized; V: TRBV14; J: TRBJ2-7; DNA: TGTGCCAGCAGCCAAAAGGTCCCCTACGAGCAGTACTTC; CDR3: CASSQKVPYEQYF